The 27 T cell receptor beta chains reported below all come from one sample, sequenced in a study of blood T cell repertoires in COVID-19. Sequenced by immunoSEQ multiplex PCR; TCRdb stores in-frame clones only, minus some. This sample has about 52,000 clones; just under 90% occur once, and the top ten carry around 10%. Sequenced sample: peripheral blood. The receptor set was obtained from a man of 80 years or more with active or convalescent COVID-19.

The V gene is TRBV29-1, the J gene TRBJ2-7; a possible D gene is TRBD1 (5 bases). Germline CDR1 and CDR2: SQVTM and ANQGSEA. This CDR3 spans 12 amino acids. Trimming removed 1 base at V and 2 bases at J, with 6 bases between. This CDR3 reads CSVEVQAYEQYF. In DNA, the CDR3 is TGCAGCGTTGAAGTACAGGCCTACGAGCAGTACTTC.

This clone showed up just a few times. The chain recombines TRBV18 with TRBJ2-2; D is ambiguous. Germline V CDR1 and CDR2: KGHSH, LQKENI. The CDR3 extends over 15 amino acids. Trimming cost V 5 bases and J 0 bases, with 10 bases left between them. The CDR3 DNA is TGTGCCAGCTCAATAAGACATCCGAACACCGGGGAGCTGTTTTTT. Translation: CASSIRHPNTGELFF.

A few counts support this clone. The chain links TRBV30 to TRBJ2-5; 8 nucleotides match TRBD1. The germline gives CDR1 GTSNPN, CDR2 SVGIG (reference sequence). With 1 base clipped from V and 5 bases from J, the junction kept 0 bases outside the gene matches. This CDR3 region has 12 residues. The CDR3 is CAWSGTGETQYF. DNA for the CDR3: TGTGCCTGGAGTGGGACAGGGGAGACCCAGTACTTC.

The J gene is TRBJ2-5, the V gene TRBV7-6, with TRBD2 matching 9 bases. Germline CDR1 SGHVS, CDR2 FNYEAQ. The CDR3 runs to 18 residues. After removal of 1 base from V and 5 bases from J, the junction contained 14 bases not matched to a gene. CDR3 in amino acids: CASSLVGNSGGRLETQYF. The CDR3 DNA is TGTGCCAGCAGCTTAGTCGGTAATAGCGGGGGCCGTCTGGAGACCCAGTACTTC.

This clone was seen once. The rearrangement uses TRBV19 and TRBJ2-3; D is uncertain. V lost 3 bases and J 0 bases, leaving 7 bases between the germline ends. CDR1 is LNHDA and CDR2 is SQIVND in the germline V gene (reference sequence). This CDR3 spans 14 amino acids. This chain's CDR3 is CASSIQISTDTQYF. For the CDR3, the DNA is TGTGCCAGTAGTATCCAGATTAGCACAGATACGCAGTATTTT.

The rearrangement joins TRBV25-1 to TRBJ2-1; a possible D gene is TRBD2 (5 bases). Germline CDR1 reads MGHDK; CDR2 reads SYGVNS. V gave up 6 bases and J gave up 9 bases, with 12 bases separating them. The CDR3 loop spans 12 amino acids. CDR3 bases: TGTGCCAGCAGCGCGGGTACATTTGAGCAGTTCTTC. It translates to CASSAGTFEQFF.

This chain links TRBV27 with TRBJ2-2; 10 bases are shared with TRBD1. The CDR3 covers 17 residues. V shed 6 bases, J shed 6 bases, and the junction held 13 bases outside the gene matches. Germline CDR1 MNHEY, CDR2 SMNVEV (reference sequence). The CDR3 loop reads CASSSTGTGVGPGELFF. The CDR3 DNA sequence: TGTGCCAGCAGCTCGACGGGGACAGGGGTCGGCCCCGGGGAGCTGTTTTTT.

This chain joins TRBV2 and TRBJ1-1; a weak D match, TRBD1 (6 bases). The CDR3 is 15 amino acids. Trimming took off 6 bases at V and 0 bases at J, with 14 bases between the two ends. Germline V gives CDR1 SNHLY, CDR2 FYNNEI. CDR3 residues: CASSPGQLMNTEAFF. DNA of the CDR3: TGTGCCAGCAGCCCCGGACAGCTCATGAACACTGAAGCTTTCTTT.

This clone was detected only once. This sequence joins TRBV12-3 or TRBV12-4 and TRBJ2-3, with D possibly being TRBD2 (5 bases). The CDR3 totals 13 residues. V lost 5 bases and J lost 11, with 17 bases in between. CDR3 bases: TGTGCCAGCAGTCCGGAGCGTGGGAGTAGGCAGTATTTT. Residues: CASSPERGSRQYF.

This clone was detected only once. The V and J genes are TRBV6-5 and TRBJ1-5; 7 bases match TRBD1. The CDR3 spans 15 residues. Germline loops: CDR1 MNHEY, CDR2 SVGAGI. The V and J ends lost 6 bases and 1 base, in that order; junction bases with no gene match: 6. The CDR3 region is CASRMTGRSNQPQHF. The CDR3 DNA reads TGTGCCAGCAGGATGACAGGGAGGAGCAATCAGCCCCAGCATTTT.

This chain links TRBV30 with TRBJ1-1; 8 bases are shared with TRBD1. The length of the CDR3 is 14 residues. The germline CDR1 and CDR2 sequences are GTSNPN and SVGIG (reference sequence). With 2 bases clipped from V and 1 base from J, the junction kept 3 bases outside the gene matches. The CDR3 reads CAWSNRGGNTEAFF. The CDR3 bases are TGTGCCTGGAGTAACAGGGGGGGGAACACTGAAGCTTTCTTT.

The chain couples TRBV18 to TRBJ1-3; no clear D. With 4 bases removed from V and 0 bases from J, the gap between germline ends came to 10 bases. From germline, CDR1 is KGHSH and CDR2 LQKENI. The CDR3 is 15 residues long. CDR3 protein: CASSLTEVSGNTIYF. The CDR3 DNA sequence: TGTGCCAGCTCACTCACCGAGGTCTCTGGAAACACCATATATTTT.

The chain carries TRBV7-9 and TRBJ2-7, with a tentative D call TRBD1 (5 bases). V dropped 5 bases and J dropped 0 bases, with 11 bases sitting between them. Per the germline V gene, CDR1 is SEHNR and CDR2 is FQNEAQ (reference sequence). The CDR3 contains 14 residues. As DNA, the CDR3 is TGTGCCAGCAGCCGCCCGGACATCTCCTACGAGCAGTACTTC. Translating gives CASSRPDISYEQYF.

The chain combines TRBV4-3 with TRBJ2-5; 7 nucleotides line up with TRBD2. Per germline, CDR1 LGHNA and CDR2 YSLEER. V shed 0 bases, J shed 5 bases, and the junction held 6 bases outside the gene matches. The CDR3 runs to 15 residues. CDR3 nucleotide sequence: TGCGCCAGCAGCCAAGAATGGCGGGGGTGGGAGACCCAGTACTTC. Its translation is CASSQEWRGWETQYF.

The rearrangement uses TRBV24-1 and TRBJ1-2; TRBD1 aligns across 8 bases. Germline-derived CDR1 and CDR2 are KGHDR and SFDVKD. The CDR3 is 14 residues long. V shed 6 bases and J 7 bases; nucleotides not matched to a gene: 9. The CDR3 loop is CATSQGARYGGYTF. The CDR3 region has the DNA TGTGCCACCAGTCAGGGGGCGCGTTATGGTGGCTACACCTTC.

The chain has TRBV5-1 and TRBJ2-1, with a possible D match to TRBD2 (6 bases). The CDR3 runs 15 residues. V lost 0 bases, J lost 1 base, and 8 bases lay in between. The germline CDR1 and CDR2 sequences are SGHRS and YFSETQ. CDR3 protein: CASSLGLGSYNEQFF. In DNA, the CDR3 is TGCGCCAGCAGCTTGGGACTAGGTTCCTACAATGAGCAGTTCTTC.

The chain uses TRBV18 and TRBJ2-2, with 11 positions matching TRBD2. Germline lookup yields CDR1 KGHSH and CDR2 LQKENI. The CDR3 spans 18 residues. V shed 6 bases, J shed 0 bases, and the junction held 9 bases outside the gene matches. The CDR3 spells CASSRTGTSGSNTGELFF. Here the CDR3 DNA reads TGTGCCAGCTCTCGTACCGGGACTAGCGGTTCGAACACCGGGGAGCTGTTTTTT.

This chain connects TRBV27 to TRBJ1-4; D is unresolved. Trimming took 5 bases from V and 0 from J, leaving 10 bases between them. CDR1 MNHEY and CDR2 SMNVEV come from the germline V gene (reference sequence). CDR3 size: 15 residues. The CDR3 DNA reads TGTGCCAGCAGTCCCTACAGAGCAACTAATGAAAAACTGTTTTTT. Its protein product is CASSPYRATNEKLFF.

V gene TRBV11-2 combines with J gene TRBJ1-5; a possible D gene is TRBD1 (6 bases). V was pared by 1 base and J by 4 bases, with 8 bases between. Germline CDR1 reads SGHAT; CDR2 reads FQNNGV. The CDR3 has 14 residues. The CDR3 DNA reads as TGTGCCAGCAGCTTAGGGCAGGGGAATCAGCCCCAGCATTTT. It codes for CASSLGQGNQPQHF.

The rearrangement joins TRBV7-2 to TRBJ1-1; D is unclear. Germline V gives CDR1 SGHTA, CDR2 FQGNSA. The CDR3 has 17 amino acids. The V end lost 2 bases, the J end lost 3 bases, and 19 bases lay between the germline ends. The CDR3 sequence: CASSLLGYIWRDTEAFF. CDR3 coding DNA: TGTGCCAGCAGCTTATTAGGGTACATTTGGAGGGACACTGAAGCTTTCTTT. Full variable domain (rest looked up from reference TRBV7-2 and TRBJ1-1): GAGVSQSPSNKVTEKGKDVELRCDPISGHTALYWYRQSLGQGLEFLIYFQGNSAPDKSGLPSDRFSAERTGGSVSTLTIQRTQQEDSAVYLCASSLLGYIWRDTEAFFGQGTRLTVV.

The V call is TRBV5-1, the J call TRBJ2-1, with D unclear. The CDR3 totals 15 residues. Germline CDR1 and CDR2: SGHRS and YFSETQ. Trimming took 4 bases from V and 7 from J, leaving 18 bases between them. CDR3: CASSPEPLLRNEQFF. The CDR3, as DNA: TGCGCCAGCAGCCCGGAACCGCTACTAAGGAATGAGCAGTTCTTC.

CDR3 nucleotides: TGCAGCGTAACGCCGGGACAGGGAACCTCCGAGCAGTACTTC. Translation gives CSVTPGQGTSEQYF. V is TRBV29-1 and J is TRBJ2-7; 9 bases match TRBD1. V gave up 6 bases and J gave up 6 bases; unmatched junction bases: 12. CDR3 length: 14 residues. Germline lookup yields CDR1 SQVTM and CDR2 ANQGSEA.

This chain uses TRBV24-1 with TRBJ2-1, with D tentatively TRBD1 (5 bases). This CDR3 spans 14 amino acids. From germline, CDR1 is KGHDR and CDR2 SFDVKD. The V and J ends lost 7 bases and 7 bases respectively, with 16 bases between them. CDR3: CATSPTPRANEQFF. In DNA form, the CDR3 reads TGTGCCACCAGCCCCACACCCAGGGCGAATGAGCAGTTCTTC.

The V call is TRBV29-1, the J call TRBJ2-1; maybe TRBD1 (5 bases). The germline V gene has CDR1 SQVTM and CDR2 ANQGSEA. This CDR3 spans 15 amino acids. Trimming left V 3 bases short and J 0 bases short, with 12 bases between. The CDR3 DNA reads as TGCAGCGTTGATAGACAGAGAAGCTCCTACAATGAGCAGTTCTTC. Residues: CSVDRQRSSYNEQFF.

The rearrangement joins TRBV4-3 to TRBJ1-2; 9 nucleotides align to TRBD1. CDR3 length equals 14 residues. In germline, CDR1 is LGHNA, CDR2 YSLEER. With 4 bases clipped from V and 6 bases from J, the junction kept 6 bases outside the gene matches. The CDR3 region is CASSPTRDRDGYTF. The CDR3 nucleotides are TGCGCCAGCAGCCCAACCCGGGACAGGGATGGCTACACCTTC.

The chain combines TRBV28 with TRBJ2-2; 7 bases map to TRBD2. CDR1 is MDHEN and CDR2 is SYDVKM in the germline V gene. CDR3 length: 14 amino acids. The V and J ends lost 6 bases and 4 bases, in that order; junction bases with no gene match: 5. CDR3 sequence: CASRTRLATGELFF. The CDR3 DNA reads TGTGCCAGCAGGACTAGACTAGCCACCGGGGAGCTGTTTTTT.

This chain uses TRBV18 with TRBJ2-3; 10 nucleotides match TRBD1. The trim removed 3 bases at V and 3 bases at J, leaving 6 bases unmatched. This CDR3 contains 16 residues. The germline gives CDR1 KGHSH, CDR2 LQKENI. The CDR3 reads CASSPTRDRGTDTQYF. CDR3 nucleotides: TGTGCCAGCTCACCTACCCGGGACAGGGGAACAGATACGCAGTATTTT.